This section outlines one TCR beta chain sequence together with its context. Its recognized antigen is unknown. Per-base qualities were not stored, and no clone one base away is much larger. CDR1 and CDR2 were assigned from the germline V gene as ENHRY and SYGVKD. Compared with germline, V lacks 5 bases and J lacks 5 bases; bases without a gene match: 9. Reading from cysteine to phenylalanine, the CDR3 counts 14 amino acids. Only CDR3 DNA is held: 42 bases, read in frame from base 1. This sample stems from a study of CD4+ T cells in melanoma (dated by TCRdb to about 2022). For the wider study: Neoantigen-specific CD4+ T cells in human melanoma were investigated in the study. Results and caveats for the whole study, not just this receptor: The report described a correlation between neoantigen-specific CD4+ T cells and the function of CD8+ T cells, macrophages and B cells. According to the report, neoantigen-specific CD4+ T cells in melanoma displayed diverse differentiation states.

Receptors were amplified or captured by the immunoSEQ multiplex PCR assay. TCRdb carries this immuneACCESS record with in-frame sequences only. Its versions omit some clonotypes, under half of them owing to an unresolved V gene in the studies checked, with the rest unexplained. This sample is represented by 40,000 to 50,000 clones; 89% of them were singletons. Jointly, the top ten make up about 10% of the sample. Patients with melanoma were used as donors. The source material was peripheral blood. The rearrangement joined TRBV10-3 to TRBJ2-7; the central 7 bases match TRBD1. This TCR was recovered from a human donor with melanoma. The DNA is TGTGCCATCAGTCTAGACAGGGTCGGGAACGAGCAGTACTTC. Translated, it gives CAISLDRVGNEQYF.